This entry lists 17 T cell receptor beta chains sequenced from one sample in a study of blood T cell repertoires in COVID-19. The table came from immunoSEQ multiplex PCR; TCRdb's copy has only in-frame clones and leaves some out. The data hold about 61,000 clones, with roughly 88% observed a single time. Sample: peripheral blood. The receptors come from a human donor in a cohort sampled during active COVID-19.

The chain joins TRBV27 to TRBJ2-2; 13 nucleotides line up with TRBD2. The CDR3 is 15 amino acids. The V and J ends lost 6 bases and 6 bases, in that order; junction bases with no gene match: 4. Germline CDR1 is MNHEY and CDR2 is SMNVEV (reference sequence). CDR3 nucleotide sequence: TGTGCCAGCAGCGGACTAGCGGGAGTGCCCGGGGAGCTGTTTTTT. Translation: CASSGLAGVPGELFF.

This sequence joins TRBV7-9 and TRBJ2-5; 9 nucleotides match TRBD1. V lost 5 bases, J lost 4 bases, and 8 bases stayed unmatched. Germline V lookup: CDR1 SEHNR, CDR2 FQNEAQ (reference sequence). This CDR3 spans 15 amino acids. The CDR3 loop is CASSELTGGGETQYF. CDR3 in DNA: TGTGCCAGCAGCGAGTTGACAGGGGGAGGAGAGACCCAGTACTTC.

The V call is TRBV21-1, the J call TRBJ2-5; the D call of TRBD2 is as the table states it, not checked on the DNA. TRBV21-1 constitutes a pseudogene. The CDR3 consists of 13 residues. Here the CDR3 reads CASSTCLVETQYF. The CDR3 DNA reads TGTGCCAGCAGCACTTGCCTAGTAGAGACCCAGTACTTC.

Here the CDR3 DNA reads TGTGCCAGCAGTTTAGGTGCGGCGGGAGGCAATGAGCAGTTCTTC. Amino acid sequence: CASSLGAAGGNEQFF. This chain links TRBV28 with TRBJ2-1; 8 positions agree with TRBD2. The J segment lost 6 bases and the V segment lost 2 bases, leaving 6 bases of the junction unmatched. This CDR3 has 15 residues. Germline CDR1 reads MDHEN; CDR2 reads SYDVKM.

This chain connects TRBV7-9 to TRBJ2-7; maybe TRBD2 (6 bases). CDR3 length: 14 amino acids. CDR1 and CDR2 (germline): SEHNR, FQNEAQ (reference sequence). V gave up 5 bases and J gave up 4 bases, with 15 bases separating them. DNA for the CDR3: TGTGCCAGCAGCCCTAATAGCGGTCCATACGAGCAGTACTTC. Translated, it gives CASSPNSGPYEQYF.

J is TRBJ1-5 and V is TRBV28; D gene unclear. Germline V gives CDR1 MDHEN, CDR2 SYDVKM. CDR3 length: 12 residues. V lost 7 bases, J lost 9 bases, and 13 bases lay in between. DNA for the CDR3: TGTGCCAGCACCTCTCCGATCAGGCCCCAGCATTTT. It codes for CASTSPIRPQHF.

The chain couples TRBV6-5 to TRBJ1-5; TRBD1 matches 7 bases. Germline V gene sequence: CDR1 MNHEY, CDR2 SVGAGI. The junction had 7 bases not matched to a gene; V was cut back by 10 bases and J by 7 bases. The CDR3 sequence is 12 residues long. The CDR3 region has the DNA TGTGCCACCGGGGACAGCCCCCAGCCCCAGCATTTT. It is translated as CATGDSPQPQHF.

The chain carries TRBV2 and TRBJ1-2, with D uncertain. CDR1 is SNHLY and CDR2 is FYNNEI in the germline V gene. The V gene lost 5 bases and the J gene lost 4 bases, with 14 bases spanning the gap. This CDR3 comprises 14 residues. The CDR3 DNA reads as TGTGCCAGCAGTCGGAACCAGGATTTCTATGGCTACACCTTC. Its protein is CASSRNQDFYGYTF.

The CDR3 spells CASSIATGGYGYTF. As DNA, the CDR3 is TGTGCCAGCAGTATCGCGACAGGGGGTTATGGCTACACCTTC. The chain has TRBV25-1 and TRBJ1-2; TRBD1 agrees at 9 bases. Germline V gene sequence: CDR1 MGHDK, CDR2 SYGVNS. Unmatched junction bases numbered 6, after V lost 5 bases and J lost 5 bases. The CDR3 covers 14 residues.

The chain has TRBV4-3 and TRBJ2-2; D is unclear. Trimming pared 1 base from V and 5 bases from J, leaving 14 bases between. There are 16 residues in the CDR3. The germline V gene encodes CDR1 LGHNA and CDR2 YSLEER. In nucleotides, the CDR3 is TGCGCCAGCAGCCAAGGCCCTCGTAGTCTGACCGGGGAGCTGTTTTTT. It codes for CASSQGPRSLTGELFF.

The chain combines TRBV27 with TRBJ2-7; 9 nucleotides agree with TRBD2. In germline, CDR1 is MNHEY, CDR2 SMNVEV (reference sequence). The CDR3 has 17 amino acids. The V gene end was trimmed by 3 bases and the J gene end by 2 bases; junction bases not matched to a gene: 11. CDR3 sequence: CASSFRLAGSGAYEQYF. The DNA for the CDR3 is TGTGCCAGCAGTTTTCGTCTAGCGGGGAGTGGCGCCTACGAGCAGTACTTC.

Here the CDR3 DNA reads TGTGCCAGCAGCCGTCGGGAGGCGAGAGGTGAAGCTTTCTTT. It encodes CASSRREARGEAFF. This sequence joins TRBV3-1 (or the pseudogene TRBV3-2) and TRBJ1-1, with D unresolved. Trimming took off 4 bases at V and 7 bases at J, with 16 bases between the two ends. Germline V lookup: CDR1 LGHDT, CDR2 YNNKEL (reference sequence). This CDR3 region has 14 residues.

The CDR3 is CASSEELRAKNIQYF. The CDR3 nucleotides are TGTGCCAGCAGTGAAGAACTAAGGGCCAAAAACATTCAGTACTTC. The chain has TRBV2 and TRBJ2-4; D is uncertain. Germline CDR1 reads SNHLY; CDR2 reads FYNNEI. Trimming cost V 1 base and J 1 base, with 8 bases left between them. CDR3 length equals 15 residues.

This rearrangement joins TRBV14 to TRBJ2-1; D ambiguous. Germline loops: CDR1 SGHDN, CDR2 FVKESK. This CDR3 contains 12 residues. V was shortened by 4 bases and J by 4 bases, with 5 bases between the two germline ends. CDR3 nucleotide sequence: TGTGCCAGCAGCCGGCGGTACAATGAGCAGTTCTTC. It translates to CASSRRYNEQFF.

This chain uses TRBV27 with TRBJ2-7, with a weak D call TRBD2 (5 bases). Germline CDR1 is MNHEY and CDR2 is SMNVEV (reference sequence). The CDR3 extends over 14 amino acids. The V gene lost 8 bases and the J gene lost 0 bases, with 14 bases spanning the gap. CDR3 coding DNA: TGTGCCAGCGGATGGACCGCGGGCTCCTACGAGCAGTACTTC. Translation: CASGWTAGSYEQYF.

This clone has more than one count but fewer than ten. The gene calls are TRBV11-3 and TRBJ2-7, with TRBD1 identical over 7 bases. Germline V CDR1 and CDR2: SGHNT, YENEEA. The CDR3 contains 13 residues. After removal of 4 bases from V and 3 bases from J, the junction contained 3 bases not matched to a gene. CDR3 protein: CASSSDRDYEQYF. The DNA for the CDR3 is TGTGCCAGCAGCTCAGACAGGGACTACGAGCAGTACTTC.

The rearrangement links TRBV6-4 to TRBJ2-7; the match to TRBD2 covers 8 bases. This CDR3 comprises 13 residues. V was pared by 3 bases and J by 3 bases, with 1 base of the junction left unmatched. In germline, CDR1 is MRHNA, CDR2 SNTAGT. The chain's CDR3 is CASSEGTSYEQYF. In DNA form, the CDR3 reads TGTGCCAGCAGTGAGGGGACTAGCTACGAGCAGTACTTC.